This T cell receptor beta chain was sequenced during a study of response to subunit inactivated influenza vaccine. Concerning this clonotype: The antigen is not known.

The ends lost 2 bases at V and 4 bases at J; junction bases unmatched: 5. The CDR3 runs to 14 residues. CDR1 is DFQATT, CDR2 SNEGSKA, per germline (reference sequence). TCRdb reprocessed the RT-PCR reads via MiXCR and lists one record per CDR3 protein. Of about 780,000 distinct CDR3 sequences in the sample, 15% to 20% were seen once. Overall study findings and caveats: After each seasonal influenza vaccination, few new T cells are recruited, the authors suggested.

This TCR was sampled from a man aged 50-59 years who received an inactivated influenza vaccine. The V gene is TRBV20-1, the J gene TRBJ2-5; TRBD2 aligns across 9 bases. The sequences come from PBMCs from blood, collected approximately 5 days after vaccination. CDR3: CSARMGGRAETQYF. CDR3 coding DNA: TGCAGTGCTAGAATGGGCGGGAGGGCAGAGACCCAGTACTTC.